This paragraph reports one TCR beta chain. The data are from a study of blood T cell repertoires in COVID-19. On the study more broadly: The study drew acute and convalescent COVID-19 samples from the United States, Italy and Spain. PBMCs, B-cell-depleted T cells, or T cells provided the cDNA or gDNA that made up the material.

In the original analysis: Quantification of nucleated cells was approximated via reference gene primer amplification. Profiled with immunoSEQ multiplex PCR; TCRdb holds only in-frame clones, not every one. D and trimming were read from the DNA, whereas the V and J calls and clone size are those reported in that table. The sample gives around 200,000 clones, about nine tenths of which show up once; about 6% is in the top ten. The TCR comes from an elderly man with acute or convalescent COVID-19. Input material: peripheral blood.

CDR3 sequence: CASSLAGVSYEQYF. CDR3 bases: TGTGCCAGCAGCTTAGCGGGCGTCTCCTACGAGCAGTACTTC. The V call is TRBV7-9, the J call TRBJ2-7; D unresolved. Germline loops: CDR1 SEHNR, CDR2 FQNEAQ (reference sequence). Trimming stripped 0 bases from V and 0 bases from J, with 6 bases between. This CDR3 region has 14 residues.